The clone carrying this T cell receptor beta chain has at least ten counts. Its specificity is unknown. Each CDR3 protein is one row after TCRdb ran MiXCR on the 5' RACE reads. The sample carries tens of thousands of distinct CDR3 sequences, 8.5% to 10% recorded once. This entry comes from a study of early T cells in non-severe SARS-CoV-2 infection. Across the study: Sequencing of bulk RNA from unsorted whole blood was done, without chain pairing.

Study observations and caveats: The study's VDJdb matching favored anti-spike CD8 responses and missed private and CD4 specificities.

The CDR3 runs 14 residues. V gave up 3 bases and J gave up 5 bases, with 11 bases separating them. CDR1 SGHNT and CDR2 YENEEA come from the germline V gene. Sequencing input: whole blood. The rearrangement joins TRBV11-3 to TRBJ1-5; D remains ambiguous. The source is an adult who was a healthcare worker with PCR-confirmed SARS-CoV-2 infection or an uninfected control (not recorded which). This chain's CDR3 is CASSLRSPHQPQHF. The CDR3 DNA sequence: TGTGCCAGCAGCTTGAGAAGTCCCCATCAGCCCCAGCATTTT. The full variable domain, in which reference TRBV11-3 and TRBJ1-5 provide the parts outside the CDR3, is EAGVVQSPRYKIIEKKQPVAFWCNPISGHNTLYWYLQNLGQGPELLIRYENEEAVDDSQLPKDRFSAERLKGVDSTLKIQPAELGDSAVYLCASSLRSPHQPQHFGDGTRLSIL.